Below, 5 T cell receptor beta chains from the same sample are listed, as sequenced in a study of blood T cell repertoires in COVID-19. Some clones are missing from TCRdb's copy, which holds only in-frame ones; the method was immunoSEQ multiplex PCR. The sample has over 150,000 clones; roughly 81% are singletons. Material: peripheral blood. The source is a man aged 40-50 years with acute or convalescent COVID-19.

CDR3 in amino acids: CASSRDREALGGYGYTF. CDR3 nucleotides: TGTGCCAGCAGCCGCGACAGGGAGGCCTTGGGGGGCTATGGCTACACCTTC. V gene TRBV27 combines with J gene TRBJ1-2, with 7 bases lining up with TRBD1. Unmatched junction bases numbered 17, after V lost 6 bases and J lost 4 bases. The CDR3 contains 17 residues. CDR1 and CDR2 from the germline V gene are MNHEY and SMNVEV (reference sequence).

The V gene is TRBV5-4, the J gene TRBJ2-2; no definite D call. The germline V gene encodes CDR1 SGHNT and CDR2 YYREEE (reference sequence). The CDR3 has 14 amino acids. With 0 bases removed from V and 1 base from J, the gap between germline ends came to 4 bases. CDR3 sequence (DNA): TGTGCCAGCAGCTTGGGACAGAACACCGGGGAGCTGTTTTTT. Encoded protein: CASSLGQNTGELFF.

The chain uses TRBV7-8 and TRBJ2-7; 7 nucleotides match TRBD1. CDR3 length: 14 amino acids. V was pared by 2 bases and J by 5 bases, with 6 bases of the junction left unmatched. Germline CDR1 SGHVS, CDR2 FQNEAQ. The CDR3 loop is CASSLRQGVDEQYF. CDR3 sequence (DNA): TGTGCCAGCAGCTTACGGCAGGGGGTCGACGAGCAGTACTTC. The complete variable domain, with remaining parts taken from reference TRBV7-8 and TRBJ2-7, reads GAGVSQSPRYKVAKRGQDVALRCDPISGHVSLFWYQQALGQGPEFLTYFQNEAQLDKSGLPSDRFFAERPEGSVSTLKIQRTQQEDSAVYLCASSLRQGVDEQYFGPGTRLTVT.

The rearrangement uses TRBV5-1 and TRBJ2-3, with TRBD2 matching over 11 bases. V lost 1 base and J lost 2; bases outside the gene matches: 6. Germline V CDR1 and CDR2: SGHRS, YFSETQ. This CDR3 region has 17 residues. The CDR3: CASSLRTSGGPTDTQYF. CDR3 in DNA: TGCGCCAGCAGCTTGAGAACTAGCGGGGGACCCACAGATACGCAGTATTTT.

The DNA of the CDR3 is TGTGCCAGCAGCCAACAGGGGGCTGTTGGAAACACCATATATTTT. This gives the protein CASSQQGAVGNTIYF. The V and J genes are TRBV2 and TRBJ1-3; 9 bases are shared with TRBD1. The CDR3 is 15 residues long. CDR1 and CDR2 (germline): SNHLY, FYNNEI. V lost 6 bases and J lost 3; bases outside the gene matches: 6. Full variable domain (outside the CDR3, taken from reference TRBV2 and TRBJ1-3): EPEVTQTPSHQVTQMGQEVILRCVPISNHLYFYWYRQILGQKVEFLVSFYNNEISEKSEIFDDQFSVERPDGSNFTLKIRSTKLEDSAMYFCASSQQGAVGNTIYFGEGSWLTVV.